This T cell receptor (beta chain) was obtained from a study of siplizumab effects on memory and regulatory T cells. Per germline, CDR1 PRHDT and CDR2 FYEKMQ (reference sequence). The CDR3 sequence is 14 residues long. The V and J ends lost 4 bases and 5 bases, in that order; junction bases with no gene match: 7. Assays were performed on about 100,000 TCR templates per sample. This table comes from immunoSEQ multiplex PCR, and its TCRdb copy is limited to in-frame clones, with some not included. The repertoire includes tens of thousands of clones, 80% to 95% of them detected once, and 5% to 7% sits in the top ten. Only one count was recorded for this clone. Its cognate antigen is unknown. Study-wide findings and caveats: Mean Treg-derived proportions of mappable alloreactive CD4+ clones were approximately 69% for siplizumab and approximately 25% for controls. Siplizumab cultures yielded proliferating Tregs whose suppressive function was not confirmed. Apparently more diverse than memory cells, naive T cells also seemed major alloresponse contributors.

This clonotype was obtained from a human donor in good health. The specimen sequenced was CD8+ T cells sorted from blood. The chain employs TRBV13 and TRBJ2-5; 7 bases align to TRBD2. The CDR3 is CASSSRDSGETQYF. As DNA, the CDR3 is TGTGCCAGCAGCTCTCGGGATAGCGGGGAGACCCAGTACTTC. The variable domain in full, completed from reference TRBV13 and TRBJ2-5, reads AAGVIQSPRHLIKEKRETATLKCYPIPRHDTVYWYQQGPGQDPQFLISFYEKMQSDKGSIPDRFSAQQFSDYHSELNMSSLELGDSALYFCASSSRDSGETQYFGPGTRLLVL.